This note documents a single T cell receptor (beta chain) sequence. This sample stems from a study of technical replicates of blood from a handful of donors. Measured with immunoSEQ multiplex PCR; TCRdb has only the in-frame clones, and not every one. This table has about 74,000 clones, approximately 95% appearing once. Germline V lookup: CDR1 GTSNPN, CDR2 SVGIG (reference sequence). The CDR3 contains 12 residues. V gave up 3 bases and J gave up 5 bases, with 11 bases separating them. This TCR derives from a human donor in good health. The chain uses TRBV30 and TRBJ2-7; tentative D call: TRBD1 (6 bases). Sequencing was done on a sample of T cells isolated from PBMCs. CDR3 in DNA: TGTGCCTGGAGCCCCGGGACAAACGAGCAGTACTTC. Translated: CAWSPGTNEQYF.